Sequencing of this T cell receptor beta chain was carried out in a study of blood T cell repertoires in COVID-19. Measured with immunoSEQ multiplex PCR; TCRdb has only the in-frame clones, and not every one. The profile shows 150,000 to 200,000 clones, approximately 87% of them singletons. V was cut by 7 bases and J by 6 bases, with 7 bases left in between. The CDR3 contains 11 residues. The germline gives CDR1 MGHDK, CDR2 SYGVNS. This TCR was recovered from a man aged 18 to 35 with active or convalescent COVID-19. The chain couples TRBV25-1 to TRBJ2-1; D not certain. Sequencing input: peripheral blood. CDR3 in amino acids: CASKLGNEQFF. The CDR3, as DNA: TGTGCCAGCAAGCTAGGCAATGAGCAGTTCTTC. Based on the CDR3 plus reference TRBV25-1 and TRBJ2-1, the full variable domain is EADIYQTPRYLVIGTGKKITLECSQTMGHDKMYWYQQDPGMELHLIHYSYGVNSTEKGDLSSESTVSRIRTEHFPLTLESARPSHTSQYLCASKLGNEQFFGPGTRLTVL.